This T cell receptor beta chain came from a study of CD8 T cells in Susac syndrome. Study-level points and caveats: There were approximately 15 Susac-specific public clones in total CD8+ repertoires and a few in CD8+ TEMRA repertoires.

Roughly 0.5 to 1 ug RNA was reverse transcribed with random hexamers. TCRdb passed the immunoSEQ multiplex PCR reads through MiXCR, listing each CDR3 protein once. The sample carries about 53,000 distinct CDR3 sequences, 95% recorded once. CDR3 length equals 12 residues. With V trimmed by 6 bases and J by 4 bases, 3 bases remained unmatched. Per the germline V gene, CDR1 is LNHDA and CDR2 is SQIVND (reference sequence). Details on this clonotype: Its antigen is still unknown.

The sequencing input was CD8+ T cells from PBMCs. This TCR derives from a human donor with Susac syndrome. J is TRBJ2-7 and V is TRBV19; the match to TRBD2 covers 7 bases. The CDR3 DNA reads as TGTGCCAGTAGCGGGGGGACGTACGAGCAGTACTTC. Its translation is CASSGGTYEQYF.